A selection of T cell receptor beta chains follows, all from one sample in a study of cytomegalovirus exposure and HLA in healthy donors. The table came from immunoSEQ multiplex PCR; TCRdb's copy has only in-frame clones and leaves some out. The data contain 55,000 to 85,000 clones, less than 80% of them singletons. The sample taken for sequencing was PBMCs. Receptor source: a woman aged 40 to 55 in good health and CMV-seropositive. The CDR3 runs from the conserved cysteine through the conserved F or W. D genes are given only for firm matches. Only part of the rows carry a size: once, few, many, or a class if the clone is expanded.

V gene,D gene,clone size,J gene,CDR3 DNA,CDR3 protein
TRBV15,TRBD1,.,TRBJ2-3,TGTGCCGCCAGCATAACCGGGACAGATCCAGATACGCAGTATTTT,CAASITGTDPDTQYF
TRBV7-3,.,.,TRBJ2-2,TGTGCCAGCAGCCCGTTCACCGGGGAGCTGTTTTTT,CASSPFTGELFF
TRBV7-9,.,.,TRBJ2-5,TGTGCCAGCAGCTTAGGAAGGATACAGGGACGGGGAGAGACCCAGTACTTC,CASSLGRIQGRGETQYF
TRBV27,.,.,TRBJ2-7,TGTGCCAGCAGCGATCGCGTAAGCCTACATGGGGGGTTGCTCTACGAGCAGTACTTC,CASSDRVSLHGGLLYEQYF
TRBV6-1,TRBD1,.,TRBJ2-7,TGTGCCAGCAGTGAAGAAGGGACAGGGGGGTACGAGCAGTACTTC,CASSEEGTGGYEQYF
TRBV11-3,.,.,TRBJ1-1,TGTGCCAGCACCCCAGGGCGGATGAACACTGAAGCTTTCTTT,CASTPGRMNTEAFF
TRBV30,TRBD2,.,TRBJ2-5,TGTGCCTGGAGTGTCCGGGGGGAAGGAGAGACCCAGTACTTC,CAWSVRGEGETQYF
TRBV5-1,TRBD2,once,TRBJ2-3,TGCGCCAGCAGCTTGGAAGTTGTAGCGGGTGGTAGCACAGATACGCAGTATTTT,CASSLEVVAGGSTDTQYF
TRBV30,.,.,TRBJ2-5,TGTGCCTGGAGTGTAGGAGGGAAGGAGACCCAGTACTTC,CAWSVGGKETQYF
TRBV6-5,TRBD2,.,TRBJ2-3,TGTGCCAGCAGTTATACTAGCGGGGGGGGTACAGATACGCAGTATTTT,CASSYTSGGGTDTQYF
TRBV7-3,TRBD2,.,TRBJ2-2,TGTGCCAGCAGCTTATCGCTAGCGGGGGGTGACACCGGGGAGCTGTTTTTT,CASSLSLAGGDTGELFF
TRBV4-2,.,.,TRBJ1-3,TGTGCCAGCAGCCTGACGTGGGAAGAGGGCCGAAACACCATATATTTT,CASSLTWEEGRNTIYF
TRBV29-1,.,.,TRBJ1-1,TGCAGCGCCTTACCGGTCATGGACACTGAAGCTTTCTTT,CSALPVMDTEAFF
TRBV5-8,.,.,TRBJ1-1,TGTGCCAGCAGCTGGGAGGGGGTCCAAGGGAACACTGAAGCTTTCTTT,CASSWEGVQGNTEAFF
TRBV30,.,.,TRBJ2-3,TGTGCCTGGAGTTCAGGCCTCCACACAGATACGCAGTATTTT,CAWSSGLHTDTQYF
TRBV2,TRBD1,.,TRBJ1-3,TGTGCCAGCAGTAGAACGTCCCGGGACAGGGGAATCCGCGACTCTGGAAACACCATATATTTT,CASSRTSRDRGIRDSGNTIYF
TRBV25-1,TRBD2,.,TRBJ2-5,TGTGCCAGCAGTGAAGGGAAGCGGGGGCCGGGAGAGACCCAGTACTTC,CASSEGKRGPGETQYF
TRBV7-9,TRBD1,.,TRBJ2-2,TGTGCCAGCAGCTCGACGGACAGGACGAACACCGGGGAGCTGTTTTTT,CASSSTDRTNTGELFF
TRBV6-6,TRBD1,.,TRBJ1-2,TGTGCCAGCAGTTACTCCAGACAGGGCCGGACTAATGGCTACACCTTC,CASSYSRQGRTNGYTF
TRBV7-3,.,.,TRBJ1-2,TGTGCCAGCAGCCCCCGTAGCATCAACTATGGCTACACCTTC,CASSPRSINYGYTF